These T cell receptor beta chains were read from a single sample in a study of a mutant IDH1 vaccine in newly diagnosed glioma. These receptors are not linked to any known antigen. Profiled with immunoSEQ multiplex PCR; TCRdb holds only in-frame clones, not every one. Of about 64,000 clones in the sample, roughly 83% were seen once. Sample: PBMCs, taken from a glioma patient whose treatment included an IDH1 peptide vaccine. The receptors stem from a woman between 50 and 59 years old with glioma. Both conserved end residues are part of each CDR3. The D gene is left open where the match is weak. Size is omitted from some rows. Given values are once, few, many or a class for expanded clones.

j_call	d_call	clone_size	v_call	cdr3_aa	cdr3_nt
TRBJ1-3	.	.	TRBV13	CASSSGNSGNTIYF	TGTGCCAGCAGCTCGGGCAACTCTGGAAACACCATATATTTT
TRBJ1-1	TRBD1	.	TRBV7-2	CASSGRQGMTEAFF	TGTGCCAGCAGCGGGCGACAGGGGATGACTGAAGCTTTCTTT
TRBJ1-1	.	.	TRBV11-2	CASSVKNTEAFF	TGTGCCAGCAGTGTGAAGAACACTGAAGCTTTCTTT
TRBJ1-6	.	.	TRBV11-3	CASSLGAVRDSPLHF	TGTGCCAGCAGCTTAGGGGCGGTGAGGGATTCACCCCTCCACTTT
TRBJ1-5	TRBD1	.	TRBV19	CASSIIGAGGKGSNQPQHF	TGTGCCAGTAGTATTATTGGGGCAGGGGGCAAGGGTAGCAATCAGCCCCAGCATTTT
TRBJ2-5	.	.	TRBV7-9	CASRPAGGQETQYF	TGTGCCAGCAGACCTGCAGGGGGGCAAGAGACCCAGTACTTC
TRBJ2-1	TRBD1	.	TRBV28	CASSFSGTGGYNEQFF	TGTGCCAGCAGTTTCTCCGGGACAGGGGGTTACAATGAGCAGTTCTTC
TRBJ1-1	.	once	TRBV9	CASSEIGSNTEAFF	TGTGCCAGCAGCGAAATTGGGTCAAACACTGAAGCTTTCTTT
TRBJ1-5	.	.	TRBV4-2	CASSQDPSGNQPQHF	TGTGCCAGCAGCCAAGATCCCTCCGGCAATCAGCCCCAGCATTTT
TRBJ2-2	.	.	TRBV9	CASSERIPPGELFF	TGTGCCAGCAGCGAACGAATCCCACCCGGGGAGCTGTTTTTT
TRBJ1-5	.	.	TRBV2	CASTLQQNQPQHF	TGTGCCAGCACCTTACAGCAAAATCAGCCCCAGCATTTT
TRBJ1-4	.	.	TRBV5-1	CASSLAGSVATNEKLFF	TGCGCCAGCAGCTTGGCAGGCAGTGTTGCAACTAATGAAAAACTGTTTTTT
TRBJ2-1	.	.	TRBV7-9	CASTGHNSYNEQFF	TGTGCCAGCACCGGACACAACTCGTACAATGAGCAGTTCTTC
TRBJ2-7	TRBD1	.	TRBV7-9	CASSPTGANYEQYF	TGTGCCAGCAGCCCGACAGGGGCCAACTACGAGCAGTACTTC
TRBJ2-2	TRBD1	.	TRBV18	CASSLRQGEFTGELFF	TGTGCCAGCTCCCTCAGACAGGGAGAGTTCACCGGGGAGCTGTTTTTT
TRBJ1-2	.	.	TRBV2	CASSDIDYGYTF	TGTGCCAGCAGTGATATAGACTATGGCTACACCTTC
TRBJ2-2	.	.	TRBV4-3	CASSQDRSTGELFF	TGCGCCAGCAGCCAAGATAGGTCCACCGGGGAGCTGTTTTTT
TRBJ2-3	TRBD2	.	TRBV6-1	CASSGLAGGQGPDTQYF	TGTGCCAGCAGTGGACTAGCGGGGGGCCAAGGCCCAGATACGCAGTATTTT
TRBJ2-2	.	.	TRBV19	CASSPLGRVNTGELFF	TGTGCCAGTAGCCCCCTGGGCAGGGTAAACACCGGGGAGCTGTTTTTT
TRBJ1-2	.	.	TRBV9	CASSVGDGYTF	TGTGCCAGCAGCGTAGGAGATGGCTACACCTTC
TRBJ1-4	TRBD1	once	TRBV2	CASREAGTGHKKLFF	TGTGCCAGCAGGGAAGCCGGGACAGGGCATAAAAAACTGTTTTTT
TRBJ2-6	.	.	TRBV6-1	CASSAFHSGANVLTF	TGTGCCAGCAGTGCGTTTCACTCTGGGGCCAACGTCCTGACTTTC
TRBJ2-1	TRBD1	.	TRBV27	CASSPRPGQGVNEQFF	TGTGCCAGCAGTCCCCGACCGGGACAGGGAGTGAATGAGCAGTTCTTC
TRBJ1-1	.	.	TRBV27	CASSLYRHTEAFF	TGTGCCAGCAGTTTATACAGGCATACTGAAGCTTTCTTT
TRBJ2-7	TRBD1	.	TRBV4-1	CASSQEGTGVYEQYF	TGCGCCAGCAGCCAAGAGGGGACAGGGGTTTACGAGCAGTACTTC
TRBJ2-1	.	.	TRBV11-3	CASSSGANEQFF	TGTGCCAGCAGTTCGGGGGCGAATGAGCAGTTCTTC
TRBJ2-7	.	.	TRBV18	CASSPTGYTHEQYF	TGTGCCAGCTCACCCACAGGGTATACCCACGAGCAGTACTTC
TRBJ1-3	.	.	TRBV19	CASSRRQSSGNTIYF	TGTGCCAGTAGTAGGAGACAGAGCTCTGGAAACACCATATATTTT
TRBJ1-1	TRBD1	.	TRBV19	CASPDRGTEAFF	TGTGCCAGTCCGGACAGGGGCACTGAAGCTTTCTTT